This TCR beta chain was identified during a study of CD8+ T cells in alopecia areata (dated by TCRdb to the late 2010s). Looking at the study overall: Treated patients were enrolled in an open-label pilot trial of oral tofacitinib, 5 to 10 mg twice daily, for moderate-to-severe alopecia areata. Tofacitinib was given for 6 to 18 months, followed by 6 months of follow-up off drug to assess delayed response and recurrence. The study used high-throughput TCRbeta sequencing to examine T cell clonal expansion in alopecia areata, in both the C3H/HeJ mouse model and human patients. Scalp tissue and sorted CD4+ and CD8+ peripheral blood T cells from patchy and totalis/universalis alopecia areata patients and from healthy controls were covered by human TCRbeta sequencing. Biopsies were taken from tofacitinib-treated patients at baseline and at 4 and 24 weeks of treatment, and a later scalp biopsy was taken in several of the tofacitinib-treated patients. Scalp clonality was compared across normal scalp (n=4), patchy alopecia areata scalp (n=8), and alopecia totalis/universalis scalp (n=8). RNA was extracted with the PAXgene miRNA kit for fixed scalp, the miRNeasy kit for PBMCs, and the RNeasy kit for mouse skin. immunoSEQ multiplex PCR using 35 Vbeta forward primers and 13 Jbeta reverse primers was used to amplify TCRbeta CDR3 regions.

Inclusive of the bounding cysteine and phenylalanine, the CDR3 is 14 residues long. Left in the record is the CDR3 DNA by itself, 42 bases read in frame from the first base. The germline V gene supplies CDR1 SQVTM and CDR2 ANQGSEA. V was cut back by 2 bases and J by 3 bases, leaving a gap of 13 bases between them. The library was built by means of the immunoSEQ multiplex PCR assay. RNA was extracted from all samples and reverse transcribed into cDNA as template for TCR sequencing. First-strand cDNA was synthesized with SuperScript III using a 2:1 mix of oligo-dT and random hexamers. A synthetic immune receptor repertoire was used to measure amplification bias, and any remaining bias was corrected computationally. The paper's processing steps were these. Raw reads were preprocessed to remove errors, and CDR3 was defined by IMGT conventions from the conserved cysteine to phenylalanine. Clonality was calculated as 1 minus Shannon entropy normalized by log2 of the number of productive unique TCRs. Whether scalp clones were CD4 or CD8 was inferred by matching scalp TCRbeta sequences against CD4 and CD8 repertoires sorted from blood. Sourced from immuneACCESS, this table was stored by TCRdb with only in-frame sequences that have V and J called. A share of the clones is absent; for the studies checked, an unresolved V gene accounts for under half, and the remainder has no known explanation. V, J and clone size reflect that table, while D and trimming were determined from the DNA. Counted in this sample were approximately 91,000 clones; around two fifths of them appeared once. 0.7% to 0.95% of the sample belongs to the ten largest clones.

The research as a whole found: Unlike mouse skin, which is dominated by gammadelta T cells, normal human skin has resident alphabeta T cells that are also sequenced, and this complicates analysis of the scalp TCR repertoire. Compared with normal scalp, lesional scalp, particularly in alopecia totalis/universalis, had higher clonality and more expanded CD8+ clones, which suggests antigenic drive. Shared TCR sequences between patients were less evident than in mice, which may be partly attributable to HLA diversity in the patient population.

There are a few counts of this clone. Its antigen is still unknown. No base quality information exists; no much larger clone differs at one position. Lesional scalp punch biopsies and peripheral blood were collected from alopecia areata patients. After PBMCs were isolated by density centrifugation and stained for CD3, CD4 and CD8, a FACSAria was used to sort CD4+ and CD8+ T cells. Source material: CD4+ T cells sorted from blood. The origin of this receptor is a human donor with alopecia areata. The chain couples TRBV29-1 to TRBJ2-5; TRBD2 is a possible D gene, resting on 5 matching bases. At the DNA level, the sequence is TGCAGCGTTGAACTAGCCAGGTCGGAAGAGACCCAGTACTTC. Translated, this gives CSVELARSEETQYF.